Each of the 13 T cell receptor beta chains below was sequenced from the same sample in a study of patients and donors after allogeneic stem cell transplantation. TCRdb recomputed calls from the RT-PCR reads with MiXCR, one row per CDR3 protein. The sample lists 900,000 to 1,000,000 distinct CDR3 sequences, more than 15% occurring once. The sample consisted of blood, either unsorted or a sorted T cell fraction (not recorded which). Every receptor here comes from a human donor who was either an allogeneic HSCT recipient or a stem cell or donor lymphocyte infusion donor (not recorded which). It is not recorded whose cells these are; they may come from a transplant donor.

The chain employs TRBV9 and TRBJ1-1; D possibly corresponds to TRBD1 (5 bases). CDR3 size: 16 residues. Trimming removed 2 bases at V and 1 base at J, with 15 bases between. CDR1 and CDR2 (germline): SGDLS, YYNGEE. The chain's CDR3 is CASSVQGVIPNTEAFF. The CDR3 nucleotides are TGTGCCAGCAGCGTGCAGGGTGTGATTCCGAACACTGAAGCTTTCTTT.

This clonotype has at least ten counts. V gene TRBV12-3 or TRBV12-4 combines with J gene TRBJ1-2; 8 nucleotides match TRBD1. The CDR3 has 16 residues. The junction had 13 bases not matched to a gene; V was cut back by 5 bases and J by 5 bases. DNA for the CDR3: TGTGCCAGCAGTCTACGACAGGGGTTCTATGTTTATGGCTACACCTTC. It encodes CASSLRQGFYVYGYTF.

For the CDR3, the DNA is TGCAGTGCTAGAGGCCTAGGACAGGGCGGCTACGAGCAGTACTTC. This gives the protein CSARGLGQGGYEQYF. This chain connects TRBV20-1 to TRBJ2-7; 8 bases map to TRBD1. V lost 1 base, J lost 3 bases, and 8 bases stayed unmatched. This CDR3 contains 15 residues. Germline V lookup: CDR1 DFQATT, CDR2 SNEGSKA (reference sequence).

The chain couples TRBV6-2 or TRBV6-3 to TRBJ1-6, with D maybe TRBD1 (5 bases). The CDR3 consists of 13 residues. V lost 6 bases, J lost 9 bases, and 12 bases lay in between. Per germline, CDR1 MNHEY and CDR2 SVGEGT. The CDR3 nucleotides are TGTGCCAGCAGGTACCAAGGGGTTTCACCCCTCCACTTT. This sequence encodes CASRYQGVSPLHF.

In its sample, this clonotype was seen a few times. The CDR3 loop reads CASSDRGPQPQHF. Written as DNA, the CDR3 is TGTGCCAGCAGTGACAGGGGACCTCAGCCCCAGCATTTT. V gene TRBV12-3 or TRBV12-4 combines with J gene TRBJ1-5, with 8 nucleotides matching TRBD1. J was trimmed by 6 bases and V by 5 bases; bases with no gene match: 3. The CDR3 runs to 13 residues.

This clonotype was detected a few times. The rearrangement joins TRBV10-3 to TRBJ2-7; D remains ambiguous. V lost 6 bases, J lost 5 bases, and 14 bases lay in between. From germline, CDR1 is ENHRY and CDR2 SYGVKD. The CDR3 consists of 13 residues. CDR3 sequence (DNA): TGTGCCATCAGAGGGTTGAGCAACAACGAGCAGTACTTC. Translated, it gives CAIRGLSNNEQYF.

There are a few counts of this clonotype. The chain is built from TRBV12-3 or TRBV12-4 and TRBJ1-1; TRBD1 aligns across 9 bases. V dropped 5 bases and J dropped 5; count of bases not matched to a gene: 9. This CDR3 has 15 amino acids. CDR3 sequence reads: CASSLYRDRETEAFF. In DNA form, the CDR3 reads TGTGCCAGCAGTCTATACCGGGACAGGGAGACTGAAGCTTTCTTT.

V is TRBV6-1 and J is TRBJ1-4, with D perhaps matching TRBD1 (5 bases). From germline, CDR1 is MNHNS and CDR2 SASEGT. The CDR3 extends over 14 amino acids. Trimming shortened V by 2 bases and J by 4 bases, and 8 bases separated the two germline ends. The CDR3 sequence: CASSERDGNEKLFF. CDR3 DNA sequence: TGTGCCAGCAGTGAAAGGGACGGTAATGAAAAACTGTTTTTT.

The V gene is TRBV24-1, the J gene TRBJ2-5; no definite D call. The CDR3 covers 15 residues. CDR1 is KGHDR, CDR2 SFDVKD, per germline. V was clipped by 4 bases and J by 1 base, with 12 bases between them. In DNA, the CDR3 is TGTGCCACCAGTGACCTTCGACACCCCCAAGAGACCCAGTACTTC. Translation: CATSDLRHPQETQYF.

This clonotype has ten or more counts. The chain couples TRBV10-3 to TRBJ2-2, with D possibly TRBD2 on 6 matching bases. V was shortened by 8 bases and J by 2 bases, with 15 bases between the two germline ends. The CDR3 has 15 residues. CDR1 and CDR2 from the germline V gene are ENHRY and SYGVKD. The CDR3 is CAIAAGRTNTGELFF. The CDR3 bases are TGTGCCATCGCCGCGGGACGGACCAACACCGGGGAGCTGTTTTTT.

A few counts support this clonotype. V is TRBV20-1 and J is TRBJ1-5; D perhaps matches TRBD1 (5 bases). Trimming cost V 2 bases and J 5 bases, with 13 bases left between them. The CDR3 totals 14 residues. From germline, CDR1 is DFQATT and CDR2 SNEGSKA (reference sequence). CDR3 residues: CSARPAGTHQPQHF. CDR3 coding DNA: TGCAGTGCTAGACCAGCCGGGACCCATCAGCCCCAGCATTTT.

This rearrangement joins TRBV20-1 to TRBJ1-4, with 7 bases that match TRBD1. Germline assignment: CDR1 DFQATT and CDR2 SNEGSKA (reference sequence). The V segment lost 1 base and the J segment 5 bases; nucleotides outside the gene matches: 7. The CDR3 totals 15 residues. CDR3 DNA: TGCAGTGCTAGAGCTGTTTTGACAGGGAATGAAAAACTGTTTTTT. Translated, it gives CSARAVLTGNEKLFF.

This clonotype was seen a few times. The chain employs TRBV6-5 and TRBJ2-5; D not certain. The germline V gene has CDR1 MNHEY and CDR2 SVGAGI. V lost 2 bases and J lost 5, with 12 bases in between. The CDR3 sequence is 14 residues long. The CDR3 DNA is TGTGCCAGCAGTTACGTATCATACGGGGAGACCCAGTACTTC. Its translation is CASSYVSYGETQYF.